This T cell receptor (beta chain) was identified during a study of blood T cell repertoires in COVID-19 (dated by TCRdb to 2018 to 2021). Describing the broader study: Collaborator samples came from the United States, Italy and Spain and covered acute and convalescent phases of COVID-19. The material from the prospective study consisted of cDNA or gDNA derived from T cells, B-cell-depleted T cells, or PBMCs. Subjects who had been exposed to COVID-19, were actively infected with it, or had recovered from it provided the deeply sampled blood TCRbeta repertoires that made up the dataset. The repertoires were made available in a free public database intended to serve as a resource for research on the immune response to SARS-CoV-2. The samples were drawn from two sources: the first 160 participants of the ongoing ImmuneRACE study, and fewer than 1,500 subjects contributed by 6 global collaborators. A de-identified subject ID, COVID-19 status, age in years and sex were almost always included in the sample metadata. Where available, HLA class I and class II types were taken from metadata supplied by the sample provider and were not determined by assay-based typing.

The full study reports these points: How much clinical and demographic metadata was included differed by source and by participant, and the metadata was provided uncurated.

Worth noting for this clone: The antigen it binds to is not known. Nothing much larger sits one base from this clone, and base qualities are not available.

TCRbeta CDR3 regions were amplified from genomic DNA by means of the immunoSEQ Assay, a bias-controlled multiplex PCR. In the original analysis: The number of nucleated cells in each sample was estimated from the amplification of reference gene primers within the assay. Sequence reads were collapsed and filtered to measure the absolute abundance of every unique TCRbeta CDR3 rearrangement. For each sample, productive Simpson clonality was calculated as the square root of Simpson's diversity index across productive rearrangements. Imported from immuneACCESS, the table was reduced by TCRdb to in-frame sequences with V and J called. These copies leave out some clones; in studies compared against another copy, an unresolved V gene accounts for under half, and the cause of the remainder is not known. That table supplies the V and J calls and clone size; D and trimming were determined from the DNA. The sample table holds around 190,000 clones, of which approximately 86% were seen once. 10% of the sample belongs to the ten largest clones.

The V and J ends are trimmed by 9 bases and 2 bases, leaving 10 bases between them. The germline V gene yields MRHNA for CDR1 and SNTAGT for CDR2. The CDR3 contains 12 residues, cysteine and phenylalanine counted. Only CDR3 DNA is held: 36 bases, read in frame from base 1. Enrolling through a virtual design, the prospective study's participants ranged in age from about 18 to 89 years and lived across some 23 United States geographic areas. In the prospective study, participants were assigned to cohorts based on the clinical history participants reported in a screening survey and a study questionnaire. Mobile phlebotomists in the prospective study collected whole blood, serum and a nasopharyngeal or oropharyngeal swab from every participant. Prospective study participants could optionally give additional blood draws and questionnaires over an approximately 2-month period. Prospective study blood samples were shipped either frozen or at room temperature before DNA extraction.

This clonotype was obtained from a man between 18 and 29 years old with acute COVID-19. The sequencing input was PBMCs or T cells enriched from blood (not recorded which). In this chain, TRBV6-4 is recombined with TRBJ1-2; a confident D gene designation cannot be given. The bases are TGTGCCAGGAGGTCCCCCAACTATGGCTACACCTTC. This sequence encodes CARRSPNYGYTF.